One and the same sample provided the 19 T cell receptor beta chains below, sequenced in a study of PD-1 blockade in classical Hodgkin lymphoma. In every patient, relapse followed autologous stem cell transplantation, while exposure to brentuximab vedotin differed. Clones were read by immunoSEQ multiplex PCR, and TCRdb kept only the in-frame ones, dropping some. The sample records 90,000 to 95,000 clones, roughly nine tenths being singletons. This specimen was peripheral blood mononuclear cells (PBMCs), taken before the second cycle of nivolumab. The receptors come from a human donor with classical Hodgkin lymphoma.

This chain connects TRBV5-6 to TRBJ1-4; 9 bases are shared with TRBD1. CDR1 is SGHDT and CDR2 is YYEEEE in the germline V gene. V was pared by 4 bases and J by 4 bases, with 11 bases of the junction left unmatched. The CDR3 is made up of 17 amino acids. The CDR3 sequence is CASSTQRAGQGNEKLFF. CDR3 nucleotides: TGTGCCAGCAGCACCCAAAGGGCGGGACAGGGTAATGAAAAACTGTTTTTT.

The rearrangement uses TRBV28 and TRBJ2-7; no clear D. This CDR3 has 11 residues. V was trimmed by 7 bases and J by 2 bases, leaving 6 bases between them. The germline CDR1 and CDR2 sequences are MDHEN and SYDVKM. DNA of the CDR3: TGTGCCAGCACCGGTCCCTACGAGCAGTACTTC. Its translation is CASTGPYEQYF.

This CDR3 is CASSITGDYGYTF. The CDR3 DNA sequence: TGTGCCAGCAGTATAACAGGGGACTATGGCTACACCTTC. J is TRBJ1-2 and V is TRBV28; 7 bases map to TRBD1. The CDR3 length is 13 residues. After removal of 5 bases from V and 3 bases from J, the junction contained 3 bases not matched to a gene. From germline, CDR1 is MDHEN and CDR2 SYDVKM.

The J gene is TRBJ2-1, the V gene TRBV11-2; D assignment may be TRBD1 or TRBD2 (6 bases each). V was clipped by 6 bases and J by 1 base, with 13 bases between them. Per germline, CDR1 SGHAT and CDR2 FQNNGV. The CDR3 runs 15 residues. This CDR3 is CASSEGGLSYNEQFF. The CDR3 nucleotides are TGTGCCAGCAGTGAGGGGGGACTGTCCTACAATGAGCAGTTCTTC.

This chain joins TRBV18 and TRBJ2-5; the match to TRBD2 covers 7 bases. This CDR3 is 15 amino acids long. Germline V gives CDR1 KGHSH, CDR2 LQKENI. J was trimmed by 0 bases and V by 2 bases; bases with no gene match: 3. CDR3 DNA sequence: TGTGCCAGCTCACCAGGGGCGGGGGACCAAGAGACCCAGTACTTC. Amino acid sequence: CASSPGAGDQETQYF.

The genes are TRBV6-1 and TRBJ2-7; D gene unclear. The CDR3 runs 11 residues. The ends were cut back, 1 base at V and 6 bases at J, with 4 bases in the middle. The germline CDR1 and CDR2 sequences are MNHNS and SASEGT. The chain's CDR3 is CASSEEAEQYF. The CDR3 bases are TGTGCCAGCAGTGAAGAGGCCGAGCAGTACTTC.

There are a few counts of this clone. V is TRBV4-2 and J is TRBJ1-6; D ambiguous. The CDR3 covers 17 residues. V shed 3 bases and J shed 0 bases, with 12 bases lying between them. Germline V gene data show CDR1 as LGHNA and CDR2 as YNFKEQ. CDR3 bases: TGTGCCAGCAGCCAGCAGGTCTCCGGCTCCTATAATTCACCCCTCCACTTT. The encoded protein is CASSQQVSGSYNSPLHF.

This chain connects TRBV30 to TRBJ2-7; unclear D gene. Germline V lookup: CDR1 GTSNPN, CDR2 SVGIG (reference sequence). V was clipped by 3 bases and J by 0 bases, with 9 bases between them. CDR3 size: 13 residues. CDR3 nucleotide sequence: TGTGCCTGGAGCCCCAATGGCTCCTACGAGCAGTACTTC. Protein: CAWSPNGSYEQYF. The variable domain in full, with the rest retrieved from reference TRBV30 and TRBJ2-7, is SQTIHQWPATLVQPVGSPLSLECTVEGTSNPNLYWYRQAAGRGLQLLFYSVGIGQISSEVPQNLSASRPQDRQFILSSKKLLLSDSGFYLCAWSPNGSYEQYFGPGTRLTVT.

The genes are TRBV7-8 and TRBJ1-4, with 8 nucleotides matching TRBD1. Germline-derived CDR1 and CDR2 are SGHVS and FQNEAQ. The CDR3 runs to 15 residues. After removal of 0 bases from V and 8 bases from J, the junction contained 5 bases not matched to a gene. CDR3 sequence: CASSLADRGKEKLFF. In DNA, the CDR3 is TGTGCCAGCAGCTTAGCAGACAGGGGAAAGGAAAAACTGTTTTTT.

The V and J genes are TRBV28 and TRBJ1-2, with D hard to call. V lost 1 base, J lost 4 bases, and 19 bases lay in between. Per germline, CDR1 MDHEN and CDR2 SYDVKM. This CDR3 spans 17 amino acids. DNA for the CDR3: TGTGCCAGCAGTTTATCCGCCCCAGGAGGCTGGAGCTATGGCTACACCTTC. Translation: CASSLSAPGGWSYGYTF.

This chain joins TRBV28 and TRBJ1-2; 7 positions agree with TRBD1. The CDR3 sequence is 14 residues long. Germline values: CDR1 MDHEN, CDR2 SYDVKM. The V and J ends lost 8 bases and 3 bases, in that order; junction bases with no gene match: 9. The CDR3 sequence is CASGSDRPDYGYTF. CDR3 nucleotides: TGTGCCAGCGGATCGGACAGGCCGGACTATGGCTACACCTTC.

The genes are TRBV7-8 and TRBJ2-2, with 9 positions matching TRBD1. Germline loops: CDR1 SGHVS, CDR2 FQNEAQ. The V segment lost 2 bases and the J segment 4 bases; nucleotides outside the gene matches: 8. The CDR3 has 17 amino acids. The CDR3 reads CASSLRLGQGSTGELFF. Written as DNA, the CDR3 is TGTGCCAGCAGCTTACGGCTGGGACAGGGAAGCACCGGGGAGCTGTTTTTT.

J is TRBJ2-7 and V is TRBV6-1; no clear D gene. Trimming left V 4 bases short and J 6 bases short, with 13 bases between. Germline V lookup: CDR1 MNHNS, CDR2 SASEGT. This CDR3 has 13 amino acids. CDR3 DNA: TGTGCCAGCAGTGTTCGACACCCTGGCGAGCAGTACTTC. This encodes CASSVRHPGEQYF.

This clone has only a few counts. The V call is TRBV19, the J call TRBJ2-1; D not resolved. The germline V and J ends were trimmed by 1 base and 5 bases, with 6 bases remaining between them. There are 13 residues in the CDR3. Germline V gene sequence: CDR1 LNHDA, CDR2 SQIVND (reference sequence). The CDR3 DNA reads TGTGCCAGTAGTATAGCGGAACACAATGAGCAGTTCTTC. It is translated as CASSIAEHNEQFF.

This chain links TRBV9 with TRBJ2-1; 10 nucleotides agree with TRBD2. The length of the CDR3 is 15 residues. The germline CDR1 and CDR2 sequences are SGDLS and YYNGEE. V lost 3 bases, J lost 4 bases, and 4 bases stayed unmatched. The CDR3 is CASSATSGTYNEQFF. Here the CDR3 DNA reads TGTGCCAGCAGCGCCACTAGCGGGACTTACAATGAGCAGTTCTTC.

This chain connects TRBV13 to TRBJ1-6; D remains ambiguous. Per germline, CDR1 PRHDT and CDR2 FYEKMQ (reference sequence). The CDR3 has 15 amino acids. V was trimmed by 5 bases and J by 7 bases, leaving 15 bases between them. The CDR3, as DNA: TGTGCCAGCAGCCCCAATCGGGCGGGGAATTCACCCCTCCACTTT. Amino acids: CASSPNRAGNSPLHF.

Of note for this clone: Different DNA sequences within this sample yield the same CDR3. The rearrangement joins TRBV18 to TRBJ2-5; D is unresolved. This CDR3 region has 11 residues. Trimming removed 2 bases from V and 5 bases from J, with 3 bases in between. Germline values: CDR1 KGHSH, CDR2 LQKENI. CDR3: CASSPGETQYF. Here the CDR3 DNA reads TGTGCCAGCTCACCAGGGGAGACCCAGTACTTC.

The rearrangement joins TRBV5-5 to TRBJ2-3; D call uncertain. Trimming removed 5 bases from V and 6 bases from J, with 10 bases in between. Germline CDR1 reads SGHKS; CDR2 reads YYEKEE (reference sequence). This CDR3 has 12 amino acids. The CDR3 sequence is CASSFSTDTQYF. In DNA form, the CDR3 reads TGTGCCAGCAGTTTTTCGACGGATACGCAGTATTTT.

The gene calls are TRBV4-1 and TRBJ1-3; no definite D call. Germline lookup yields CDR1 MGHRA and CDR2 YSYEKL. Trimming stripped 3 bases from V and 9 bases from J, with 12 bases between. This CDR3 has 13 amino acids. The CDR3 DNA is TGCGCCAGCAGCCAGACATTTAGCAGCACCATATATTTT. Amino acids: CASSQTFSSTIYF.